This T cell receptor (beta chain) was sequenced for a study of blood T cell repertoires in COVID-19. Overall study context: Samples taken during acute and convalescent COVID-19 were collected in the United States, Italy and Spain. The cDNA or gDNA used as material had been derived from T cells, B-cell-depleted T cells, or PBMCs.

Germline lookup yields CDR1 WSHSY and CDR2 SAAADI. The CDR3 has 16 residues. Losses at the gene ends were 3 bases for V and 0 bases for J; bases not matched to a gene: 7. The sample holds one count of this clone. In the original workflow: Quantification of nucleated cells was approximated via reference gene primer amplification. The assay was immunoSEQ multiplex PCR, and TCRdb's table has in-frame clones only and misses some. V, J and clone size are taken as reported in that table, and D and trimming were inferred from the DNA itself. The sample lists about 670,000 clones; around 89% were seen once. This sequence joins TRBV10-2 and TRBJ1-2, with 7 bases aligning to TRBD1. The clonotype comes from a young woman with acute or convalescent COVID-19. The sample taken for sequencing was peripheral blood. The CDR3 is CASSDGRGRANYGYTF. In DNA form, the CDR3 reads TGCGCCAGCAGTGATGGAAGGGGGCGAGCTAACTATGGCTACACCTTC.